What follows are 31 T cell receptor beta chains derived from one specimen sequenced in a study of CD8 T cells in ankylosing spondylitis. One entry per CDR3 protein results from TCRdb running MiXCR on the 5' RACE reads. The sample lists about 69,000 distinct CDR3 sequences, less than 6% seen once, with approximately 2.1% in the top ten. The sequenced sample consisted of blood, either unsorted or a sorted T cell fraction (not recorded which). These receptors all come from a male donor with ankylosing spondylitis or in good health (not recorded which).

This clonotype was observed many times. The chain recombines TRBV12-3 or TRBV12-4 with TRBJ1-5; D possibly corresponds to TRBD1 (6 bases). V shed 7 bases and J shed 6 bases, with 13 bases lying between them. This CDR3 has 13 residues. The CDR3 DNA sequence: TGTGCCAGCACCTCGGGACACTTTCAGCCCCAGCATTTT. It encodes CASTSGHFQPQHF.

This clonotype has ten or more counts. This CDR3 is CSARSVRRANQPQHF. CDR3 coding DNA: TGCAGTGCTAGATCTGTCCGCAGAGCCAATCAGCCCCAGCATTTT. V usage is TRBV20-1 and J usage is TRBJ1-5; D is undetermined. This CDR3 is 15 amino acids long. The germline gives CDR1 DFQATT, CDR2 SNEGSKA (reference sequence). Trimming took 2 bases from V and 3 from J, leaving 14 bases between them.

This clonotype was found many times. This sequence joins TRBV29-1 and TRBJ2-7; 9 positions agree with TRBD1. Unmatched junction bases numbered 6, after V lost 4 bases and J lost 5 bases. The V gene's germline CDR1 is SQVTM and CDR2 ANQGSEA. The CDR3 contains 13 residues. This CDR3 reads CSVVQGAGNEQYF. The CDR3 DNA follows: TGCAGCGTTGTACAGGGGGCTGGGAACGAGCAGTACTTC.

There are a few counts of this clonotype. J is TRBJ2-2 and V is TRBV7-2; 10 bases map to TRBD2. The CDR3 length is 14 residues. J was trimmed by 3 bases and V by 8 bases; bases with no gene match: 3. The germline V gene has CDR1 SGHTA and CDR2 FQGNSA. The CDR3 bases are TGTGCCAGCGTCCTAGCGGGGGACACCGGGGAGCTGTTTTTT. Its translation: CASVLAGDTGELFF.

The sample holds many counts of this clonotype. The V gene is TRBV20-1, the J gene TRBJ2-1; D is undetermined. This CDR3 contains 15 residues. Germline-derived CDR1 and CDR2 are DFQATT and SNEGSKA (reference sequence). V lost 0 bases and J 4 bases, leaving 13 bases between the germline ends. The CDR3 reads CSARDTGPLYNEQFF. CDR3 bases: TGCAGTGCTAGAGATACCGGCCCCCTTTACAATGAGCAGTTCTTC.

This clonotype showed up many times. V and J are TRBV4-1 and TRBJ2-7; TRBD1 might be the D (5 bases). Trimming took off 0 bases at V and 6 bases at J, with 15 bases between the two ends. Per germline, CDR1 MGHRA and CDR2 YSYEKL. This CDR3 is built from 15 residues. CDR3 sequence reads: CASSQEASAGPEQYF. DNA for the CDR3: TGCGCCAGCAGCCAAGAAGCCTCCGCAGGGCCCGAGCAGTACTTC.

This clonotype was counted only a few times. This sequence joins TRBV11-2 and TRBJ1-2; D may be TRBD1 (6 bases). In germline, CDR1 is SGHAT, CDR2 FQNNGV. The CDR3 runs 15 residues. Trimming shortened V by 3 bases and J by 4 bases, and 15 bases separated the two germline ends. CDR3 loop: CASSFQQGAGYGYTF. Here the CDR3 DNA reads TGTGCCAGCAGCTTCCAACAGGGAGCGGGCTATGGCTACACCTTC.

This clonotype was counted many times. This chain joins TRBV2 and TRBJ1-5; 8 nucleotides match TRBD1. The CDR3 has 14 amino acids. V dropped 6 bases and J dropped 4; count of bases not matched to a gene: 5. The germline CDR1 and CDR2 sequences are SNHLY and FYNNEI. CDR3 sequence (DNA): TGTGCCAGCAGCGCGGGACAGGTTAATCAGCCCCAGCATTTT. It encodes CASSAGQVNQPQHF.

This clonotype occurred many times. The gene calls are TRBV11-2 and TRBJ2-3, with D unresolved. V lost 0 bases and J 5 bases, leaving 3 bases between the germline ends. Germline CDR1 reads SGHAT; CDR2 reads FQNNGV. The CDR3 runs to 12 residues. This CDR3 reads CASSLDGDTQYF. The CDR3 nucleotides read TGTGCCAGCAGCTTAGATGGAGATACGCAGTATTTT.

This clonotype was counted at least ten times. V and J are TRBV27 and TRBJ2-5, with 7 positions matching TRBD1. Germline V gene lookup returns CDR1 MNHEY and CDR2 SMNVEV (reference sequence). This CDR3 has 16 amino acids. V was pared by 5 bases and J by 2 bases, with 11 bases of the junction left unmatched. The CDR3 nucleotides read TGTGCCAGCAGTCGACAGGGTCTTCGAAATCAAGAGACCCAGTACTTC. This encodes CASSRQGLRNQETQYF.

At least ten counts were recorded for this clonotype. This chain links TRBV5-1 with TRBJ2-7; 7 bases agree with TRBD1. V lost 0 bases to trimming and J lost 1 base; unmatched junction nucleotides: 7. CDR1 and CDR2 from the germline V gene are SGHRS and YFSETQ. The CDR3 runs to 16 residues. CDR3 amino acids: CASSLDPGTVSYEQYF. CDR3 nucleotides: TGCGCCAGCAGCTTGGACCCCGGGACAGTTTCCTACGAGCAGTACTTC.

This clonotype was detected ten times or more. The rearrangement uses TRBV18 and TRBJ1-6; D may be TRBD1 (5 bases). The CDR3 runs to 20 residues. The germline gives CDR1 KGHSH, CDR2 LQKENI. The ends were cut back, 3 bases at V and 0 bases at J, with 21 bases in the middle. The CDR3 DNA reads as TGTGCCAGCTCACCTACTCGGGACCTCTCTCCCAGCTCCTATAATTCACCCCTCCACTTT. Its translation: CASSPTRDLSPSSYNSPLHF.

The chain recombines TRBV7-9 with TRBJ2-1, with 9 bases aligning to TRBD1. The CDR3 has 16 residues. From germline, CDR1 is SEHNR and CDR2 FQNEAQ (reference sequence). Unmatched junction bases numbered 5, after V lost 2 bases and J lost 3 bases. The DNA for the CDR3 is TGTGCCAGCAGCTTAATGACAGGGGGACACTACAATGAGCAGTTCTTC. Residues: CASSLMTGGHYNEQFF. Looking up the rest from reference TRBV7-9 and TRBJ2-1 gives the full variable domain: DTGVSQNPRHKITKRGQNVTFRCDPISEHNRLYWYRQTLGQGPEFLTYFQNEAQLEKSRLLSDRFSAERPKGSFSTLEIQRTEQGDSAMYLCASSLMTGGHYNEQFFGPGTRLTVL.

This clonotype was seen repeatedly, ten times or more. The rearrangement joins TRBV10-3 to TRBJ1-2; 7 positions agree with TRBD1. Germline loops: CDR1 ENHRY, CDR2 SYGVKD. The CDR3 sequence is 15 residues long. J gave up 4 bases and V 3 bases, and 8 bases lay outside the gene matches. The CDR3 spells CAISELSTGTYGYTF. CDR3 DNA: TGTGCCATCAGTGAATTGTCGACAGGGACCTATGGCTACACCTTC.

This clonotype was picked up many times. The CDR3: CASSPDSRSSPLHF. The CDR3, as DNA: TGCGCCAGCAGCCCGGACAGTAGGAGTTCACCCCTCCACTTT. This chain links TRBV5-1 with TRBJ1-6; D might be TRBD1 (6 bases). Germline V gene data show CDR1 as SGHRS and CDR2 as YFSETQ. The CDR3 length is 14 residues. Trimming took 4 bases from V and 9 from J, leaving 14 bases between them.

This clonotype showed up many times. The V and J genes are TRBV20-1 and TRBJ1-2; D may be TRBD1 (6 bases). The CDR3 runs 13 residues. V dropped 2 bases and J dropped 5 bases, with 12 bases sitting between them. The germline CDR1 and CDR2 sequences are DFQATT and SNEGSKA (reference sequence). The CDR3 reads CSARTQGLYGYTF. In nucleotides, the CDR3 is TGCAGTGCTAGAACACAGGGATTGTATGGCTACACCTTC.

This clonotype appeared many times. CDR3 residues: CASSLGAGLSSYEQYF. DNA for the CDR3: TGTGCCAGCAGTTTAGGGGCAGGGCTGAGCTCCTACGAGCAGTACTTC. The chain combines TRBV12-3 or TRBV12-4 with TRBJ2-7; TRBD1 might be the D (5 bases). The V end was cut by 1 base, the J end by 0 bases, with 13 bases between. This CDR3 has 16 amino acids.

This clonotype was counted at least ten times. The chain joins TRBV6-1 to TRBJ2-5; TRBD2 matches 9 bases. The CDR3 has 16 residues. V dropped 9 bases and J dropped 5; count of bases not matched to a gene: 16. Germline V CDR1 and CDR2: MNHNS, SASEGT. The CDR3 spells CASRGGSGGIIETQYF. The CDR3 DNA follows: TGTGCCAGTCGGGGTGGGAGCGGGGGGATCATCGAGACCCAGTACTTC.

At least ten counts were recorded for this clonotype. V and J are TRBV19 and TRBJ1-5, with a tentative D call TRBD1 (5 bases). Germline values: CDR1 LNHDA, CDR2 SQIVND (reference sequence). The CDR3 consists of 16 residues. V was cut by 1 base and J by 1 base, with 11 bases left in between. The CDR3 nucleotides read TGTGCCAGTAGTATAGTGGGGGGGACGAGCAATCAGCCCCAGCATTTT. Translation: CASSIVGGTSNQPQHF.

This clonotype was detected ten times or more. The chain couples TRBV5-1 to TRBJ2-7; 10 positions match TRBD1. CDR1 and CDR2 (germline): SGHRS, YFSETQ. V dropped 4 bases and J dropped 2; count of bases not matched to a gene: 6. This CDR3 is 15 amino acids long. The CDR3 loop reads CASSLGQGRTYEQYF. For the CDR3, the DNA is TGCGCCAGCAGCCTGGGACAGGGGAGGACCTACGAGCAGTACTTC.

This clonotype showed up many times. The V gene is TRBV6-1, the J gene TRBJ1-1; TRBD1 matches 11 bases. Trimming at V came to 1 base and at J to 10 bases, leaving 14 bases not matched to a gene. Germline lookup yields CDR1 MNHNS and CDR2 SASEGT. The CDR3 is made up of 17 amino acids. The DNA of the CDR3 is TGTGCCAGCAGTGAAGGGACAGGGGGCTTTATCGTCTTTGTAGCTTTCTTT. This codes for CASSEGTGGFIVFVAFF.

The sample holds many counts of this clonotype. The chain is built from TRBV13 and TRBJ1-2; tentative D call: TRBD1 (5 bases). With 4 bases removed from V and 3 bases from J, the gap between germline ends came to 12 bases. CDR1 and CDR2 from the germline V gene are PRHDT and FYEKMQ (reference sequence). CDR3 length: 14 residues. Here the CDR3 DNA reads TGTGCCAGCAGCTCCGCCCAGGGCTACTATGGCTACACCTTC. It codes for CASSSAQGYYGYTF.

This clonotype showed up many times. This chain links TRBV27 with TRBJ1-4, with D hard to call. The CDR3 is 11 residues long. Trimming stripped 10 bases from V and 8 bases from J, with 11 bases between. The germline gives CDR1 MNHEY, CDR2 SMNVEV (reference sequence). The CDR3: CATMLGEKLFF. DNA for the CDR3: TGTGCCACCATGCTCGGGGAAAAACTGTTTTTT.

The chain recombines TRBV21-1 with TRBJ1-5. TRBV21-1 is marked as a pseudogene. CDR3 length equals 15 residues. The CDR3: CASSKSRCSNQPQHF. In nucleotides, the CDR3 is TGTGCCAGCAGCAAGTCACGGTGTAGCAATCAGCCCCAGCATTTT.

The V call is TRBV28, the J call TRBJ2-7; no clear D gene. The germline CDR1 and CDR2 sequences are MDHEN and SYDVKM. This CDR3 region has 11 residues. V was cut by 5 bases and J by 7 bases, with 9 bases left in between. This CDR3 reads CASSLVGEQYF. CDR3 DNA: TGTGCCAGCAGTCTTGTGGGTGAGCAGTACTTC.

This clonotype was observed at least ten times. Here the CDR3 DNA reads TGTGCCAGCAGCCAAGACAGGGGAACGCAAGAGACCCAGTACTTC. Translation gives CASSQDRGTQETQYF. The chain links TRBV3-1 to TRBJ2-5, with D possibly TRBD1 on 6 matching bases. Germline values: CDR1 LGHDT, CDR2 YNNKEL (reference sequence). This CDR3 is 15 amino acids long. The germline V and J ends were trimmed by 0 bases and 2 bases, with 10 bases remaining between them.

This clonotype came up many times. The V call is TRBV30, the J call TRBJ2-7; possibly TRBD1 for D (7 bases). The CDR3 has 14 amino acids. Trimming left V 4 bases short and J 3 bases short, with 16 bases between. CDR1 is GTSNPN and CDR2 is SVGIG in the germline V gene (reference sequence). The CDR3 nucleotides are TGTGCCTGGACCCCAGGGGGGCCAGACTACGAGCAGTACTTC. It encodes CAWTPGGPDYEQYF. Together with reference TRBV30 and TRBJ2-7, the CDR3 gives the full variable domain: SQTIHQWPATLVQPVGSPLSLECTVEGTSNPNLYWYRQAAGRGLQLLFYSVGIGQISSEVPQNLSASRPQDRQFILSSKKLLLSDSGFYLCAWTPGGPDYEQYFGPGTRLTVT.

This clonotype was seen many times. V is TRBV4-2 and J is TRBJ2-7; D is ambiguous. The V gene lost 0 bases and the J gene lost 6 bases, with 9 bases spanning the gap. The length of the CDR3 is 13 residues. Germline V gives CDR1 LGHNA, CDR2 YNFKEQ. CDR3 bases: TGTGCCAGCAGCCAAGATAAGCCCCTCGAGCAGTACTTC. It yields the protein CASSQDKPLEQYF.

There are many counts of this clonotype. The CDR3 sequence: CASSLGQIKEAFF. The CDR3 nucleotides read TGTGCCAGCAGTTTGGGCCAGATCAAGGAAGCTTTCTTT. J is TRBJ1-1 and V is TRBV12-3 or TRBV12-4; no firm D call. The CDR3 runs to 13 residues. V was pared by 3 bases and J by 8 bases, with 13 bases between.

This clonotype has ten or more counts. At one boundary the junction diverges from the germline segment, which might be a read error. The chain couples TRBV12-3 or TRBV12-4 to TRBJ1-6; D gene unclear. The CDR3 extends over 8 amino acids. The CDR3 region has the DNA TGTGCCAGCAGTTTCGTAGTCTTT. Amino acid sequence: CASSFVVF.

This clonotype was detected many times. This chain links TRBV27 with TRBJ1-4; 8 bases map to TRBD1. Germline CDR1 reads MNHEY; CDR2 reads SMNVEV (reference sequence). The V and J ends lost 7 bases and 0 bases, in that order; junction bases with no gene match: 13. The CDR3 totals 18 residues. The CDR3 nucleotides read TGTGCCAGCACCCATCGTACAGGGGGACAAACAACTAATGAAAAACTGTTTTTT. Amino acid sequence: CASTHRTGGQTTNEKLFF.